The 6 T cell receptor beta chains below all came from one sample that was sequenced in a study of CD8 T cells in Susac syndrome. RNA amounts of about 0.5 to 1 ug underwent reverse transcription with random hexamers. MiXCR, applied by TCRdb to the immunoSEQ multiplex PCR reads, yields one record per CDR3 protein. This table has approximately 130,000 distinct CDR3 sequences, approximately 90% appearing once. The sample taken for sequencing was CD8+ T cells from PBMCs. The receptors come from a human donor with multiple sclerosis.

The chain carries TRBV20-1 and TRBJ2-1; the D gene is possibly TRBD1 (6 bases). Germline V gene sequence: CDR1 DFQATT, CDR2 SNEGSKA (reference sequence). Trimming left V 7 bases short and J 2 bases short, with 21 bases between. The CDR3 has 16 amino acids. The CDR3 is CSVTSDEGEPYNEQFF. DNA for the CDR3: TGCAGTGTGACATCCGACGAGGGGGAGCCCTACAATGAGCAGTTCTTC.

The J gene is TRBJ2-7, the V gene TRBV7-9; 7 bases are a match to TRBD1. The ends lost 4 bases at V and 3 bases at J; junction bases unmatched: 9. The CDR3 sequence is 15 residues long. CDR1 is SEHNR and CDR2 is FQNEAQ in the germline V gene (reference sequence). The CDR3 nucleotides are TGTGCCAGCAGCTACCCCGGACAGGTGCGCTACGAGCAGTACTTC. As protein: CASSYPGQVRYEQYF.

A single count supports this clonotype. The rearrangement joins TRBV30 to TRBJ1-5; 9 bases match TRBD1. CDR1 and CDR2 from the germline V gene are GTSNPN and SVGIG (reference sequence). The CDR3 length is 14 residues. The V gene end was trimmed by 4 bases and the J gene end by 4 bases; junction bases not matched to a gene: 5. As DNA, the CDR3 is TGTGCCTGGAATTCGGGACAGGGAAATCAGCCCCAGCATTTT. Amino acids: CAWNSGQGNQPQHF.

The rearrangement links TRBV7-9 to TRBJ1-3; 8 nucleotides align to TRBD1. The germline V gene has CDR1 SEHNR and CDR2 FQNEAQ (reference sequence). This CDR3 has 15 amino acids. The ends lost 5 bases at V and 2 bases at J; junction bases unmatched: 5. The CDR3 DNA follows: TGTGCCAGCAGCCCTCCGGGACAGGCTGGAAACACCATATATTTT. Translated: CASSPPGQAGNTIYF.

The chain uses TRBV5-1 and TRBJ2-5, with 8 bases that match TRBD1. Germline loops: CDR1 SGHRS, CDR2 YFSETQ. V dropped 7 bases and J dropped 5; count of bases not matched to a gene: 10. The CDR3 covers 14 residues. This CDR3 reads CASGGQGVEETQYF. Written as DNA, the CDR3 is TGCGCCAGCGGAGGACAGGGTGTGGAGGAGACCCAGTACTTC.

The chain employs TRBV19 and TRBJ1-1; D ambiguous. CDR1 and CDR2 (germline): LNHDA, SQIVND (reference sequence). Trimming took off 3 bases at V and 0 bases at J, with 14 bases between the two ends. The CDR3 has 16 residues. CDR3 protein: CASSILASVLNTEAFF. The CDR3 nucleotides read TGTGCCAGTAGTATCTTGGCGTCTGTTCTGAACACTGAAGCTTTCTTT.